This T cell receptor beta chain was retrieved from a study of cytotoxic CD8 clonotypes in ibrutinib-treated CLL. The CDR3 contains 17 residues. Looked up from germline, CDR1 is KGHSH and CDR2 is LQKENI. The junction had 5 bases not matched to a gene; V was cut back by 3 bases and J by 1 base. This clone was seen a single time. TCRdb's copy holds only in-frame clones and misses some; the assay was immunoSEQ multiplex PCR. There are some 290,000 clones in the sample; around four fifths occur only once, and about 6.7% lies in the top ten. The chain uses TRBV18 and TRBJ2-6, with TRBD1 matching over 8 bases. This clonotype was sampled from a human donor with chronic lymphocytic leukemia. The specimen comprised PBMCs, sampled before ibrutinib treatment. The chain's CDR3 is CASSPPGGRSGANVLTF. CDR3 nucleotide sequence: TGTGCCAGCTCACCTCCAGGGGGCCGATCTGGGGCCAACGTCCTGACTTTC.